These T cell receptor beta chains were read from a single sample in a study of immune evolution from preneoplasia to lung adenocarcinoma. The repertoire was sequenced with immunoSEQ multiplex PCR; TCRdb's copy has only in-frame clones and lacks some. The sample has several thousand clones; roughly 82% are singletons. Specimen: FFPE minimally invasive lung adenocarcinoma tissue. The source of these receptors is a person aged 65-85 years with lung adenocarcinoma. Each CDR3 is given with its conserved first and last residue. Each record gives: J gene, clone size, V gene, D gene, CDR3 DNA, CDR3 protein. D genes are given only for firm matches. Clone size, where shown, is once, few, many, or a class for clones that have expanded.

TRBJ1-1,NA,TRBV21-1,NA,TGTGCCAGCAGCAAAGACGGACACACTGAAGCTTTCTTT,CASSKDGHTEAFF
TRBJ2-2,once,TRBV5-8,NA,TGTGCCAGCAGCTTTGAGACAGCGAACACCGGGGAGCTGTTTTTT,CASSFETANTGELFF
TRBJ1-5,NA,TRBV19,NA,TGTGCCAGTAGTATGTGGGGGCTCAATCAGCCCCAGCATTTT,CASSMWGLNQPQHF
TRBJ2-7,NA,TRBV2,TRBD1,TGTGCCAGCAGTGGTGACAGGGCAATATCCTACGAGCAGTACTTC,CASSGDRAISYEQYF
TRBJ1-1,NA,TRBV4-1,NA,TGCGCCAGCAGCCAAAAGGAATCCTCGGTGGCTTTCTTT,CASSQKESSVAFF
TRBJ2-7,NA,TRBV7-9,NA,TGTGCCAGCAGCTTATCGTACCGCCGCTACGAGCAGTACTTC,CASSLSYRRYEQYF
TRBJ1-6,NA,TRBV28,NA,TGTGCCAGCAGTTTAGATGGGGAGGGGGGTCCTTATTCACCCCTCCACTTT,CASSLDGEGGPYSPLHF
TRBJ1-6,NA,TRBV6-6,NA,TGTGCCAGCAATGACAGGAATTCACCCCTCCACTTT,CASNDRNSPLHF
TRBJ2-3,NA,TRBV5-4,NA,TGTGCCAGCAGCTTGAGGGTGGCGGTGGCTGGTGATACGCAGTATTTT,CASSLRVAVAGDTQYF
TRBJ2-5,NA,TRBV5-5,NA,TGTGCCAGCAATCGGCAGACTCAAGAGACCCAGTACTTC,CASNRQTQETQYF
TRBJ1-4,NA,TRBV4-1,NA,TGCGCCAGCAGCCAGGGTCCAGGGGAGGGTGAAAAACTGTTTTTT,CASSQGPGEGEKLFF
TRBJ1-1,NA,TRBV7-8,NA,TGTGCCAGCAGCGCCAGCGCGCTGCACACTGAAGCTTTCTTT,CASSASALHTEAFF
TRBJ1-5,NA,TRBV7-6,TRBD1,TGTGCCAGCAGCTCGCAGGGACAGGGGGAAGGTCAGCCCCAGCATTTT,CASSSQGQGEGQPQHF
TRBJ2-3,few,TRBV10-1,TRBD1,TGCGCCAGCCGACAGGGAATCACAGATACGCAGTATTTT,CASRQGITDTQYF
TRBJ1-3,NA,TRBV5-4,TRBD1,TGTGCCAGCAGCAGGGGGACAGGGGGCCACTCTGGAAATACCATATATTTT,CASSRGTGGHSGNTIYF
TRBJ1-2,few,TRBV10-2,TRBD1,TGCGCCAGCAGTGTCCGGGACAGGGGGTCCTATGGCTACACCTTC,CASSVRDRGSYGYTF
TRBJ2-7,NA,TRBV4-2,TRBD2,TGTGCCAGCAGCCAAGAAAGCCAGGGTCTAGCGGGACTCCTTACCTACGAGCAGTACTTC,CASSQESQGLAGLLTYEQYF
TRBJ1-3,once,TRBV29-1,TRBD1,TGCAGCGTACTGACAGGGAACTCTGGAAACACCATATATTTT,CSVLTGNSGNTIYF
TRBJ2-3,NA,TRBV7-6,TRBD1,TGTGCCAGCAGCTTAGGGACAGGGGCCTTTTCAGATACGCAGTATTTT,CASSLGTGAFSDTQYF
TRBJ1-4,NA,TRBV30,NA,TGTGCCTGGAGCCTTAGGTGGGGTGAAAAACTGTTTTTT,CAWSLRWGEKLFF
TRBJ1-4,NA,TRBV30,NA,TGTGCCTGGAGTGGCGACAGGAATGAAAAACTGTTTTTT,CAWSGDRNEKLFF
TRBJ2-5,few,TRBV7-8,TRBD1,TGTGCCAGCAGCCTCCGGGACAGGGGTTGGGAGACCCAGTACTTC,CASSLRDRGWETQYF
TRBJ1-2,NA,TRBV5-1,NA,TGCGCCAGCAGCTTGGGGCAGCCACAGAACTATGGCTACACCTTC,CASSLGQPQNYGYTF
TRBJ1-3,NA,TRBV19,NA,TGTGCCAGTAGTATAGCGCCGACAGGTGGTCGAAACACCATATATTTT,CASSIAPTGGRNTIYF
TRBJ1-1,NA,TRBV7-9,NA,TGTGCCAGCAGCTCAAGGGACGGGGCCACTGAAGCTTTCTTT,CASSSRDGATEAFF
TRBJ1-1,NA,TRBV5-1,TRBD1,TGCGCCAGCAGCTTTCCGGGACAGAAAGCTTTCTTT,CASSFPGQKAFF
TRBJ2-3,NA,TRBV5-1,TRBD2,TGCGCCAGCAGCTGGGGGGGAATTAGCACAGATACGCAGTATTTT,CASSWGGISTDTQYF
TRBJ1-2,NA,TRBV5-6,NA,TGTGCCAGCAGCTCGGGCTTCGGTTCTCGGCTGGGCTACACCTTC,CASSSGFGSRLGYTF
TRBJ1-6,NA,TRBV6-1,TRBD1,TGTGCCAGCAGTGAAGCGCTCTTCGTCTCCTTGGACAGGGACACCCTCCACTTT,CASSEALFVSLDRDTLHF
TRBJ2-3,NA,TRBV7-9,TRBD1,TGTGCCAGCAGCTTAGTCACAGGGGACCGCACAGATACGCAGTATTTT,CASSLVTGDRTDTQYF
TRBJ1-2,NA,TRBV9,NA,TGTGCCAGCAGTGGGTGGACGGCGAACTATGGCTACACCTTC,CASSGWTANYGYTF
TRBJ1-1,NA,TRBV18,NA,TGTGCCAGCTCACCACCGGTAAACCGGGCTTTCTTT,CASSPPVNRAFF
TRBJ1-4,NA,TRBV30,NA,TGTGCCTGGAGTCGAGCGACCAATGAAAAACTGTTTTTT,CAWSRATNEKLFF
TRBJ2-7,NA,TRBV7-3,NA,TGTGCCAGCAGCTTAAGGGGGGGCCGCGAGCAGTACTTC,CASSLRGGREQYF